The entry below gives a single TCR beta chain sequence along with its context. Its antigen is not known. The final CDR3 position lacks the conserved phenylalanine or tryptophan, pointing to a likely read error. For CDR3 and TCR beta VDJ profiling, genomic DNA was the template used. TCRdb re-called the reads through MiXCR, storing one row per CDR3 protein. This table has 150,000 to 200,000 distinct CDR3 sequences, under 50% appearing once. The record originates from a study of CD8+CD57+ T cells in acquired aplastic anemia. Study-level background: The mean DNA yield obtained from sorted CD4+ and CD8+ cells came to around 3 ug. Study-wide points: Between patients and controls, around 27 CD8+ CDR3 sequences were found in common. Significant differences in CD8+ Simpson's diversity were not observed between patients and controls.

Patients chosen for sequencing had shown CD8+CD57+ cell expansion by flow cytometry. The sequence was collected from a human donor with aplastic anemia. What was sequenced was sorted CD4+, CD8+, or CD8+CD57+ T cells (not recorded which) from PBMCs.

CDR3 in DNA: TGCAGCGTTGGGACTAGCGGGTACGAGCAGTACCTC. This codes for CSVGTSGYEQYL. The chain employs TRBV29-1 and TRBJ2-7, with 11 bases lining up with TRBD2. Germline CDR1 reads SQVTM; CDR2 reads ANQGSEA. This CDR3 comprises 12 residues. Trimming removed 4 bases from V and 4 bases from J; junction bases left unmatched: 0.